These 20 T cell receptor beta chains originate from one sample sequenced in a study of blood T cell repertoires in COVID-19. Repertoires were generated with immunoSEQ multiplex PCR, while TCRdb's copy carries only in-frame clones and drops some. The repertoire holds more than 85,000 clones, with more than 75% as singletons. The sequenced sample consisted of peripheral blood. The receptors here all came from a human donor in a cohort sampled during active COVID-19.

J is TRBJ2-1 and V is TRBV20-1; 13 nucleotides line up with TRBD2. V shed 3 bases and J 4 bases; nucleotides not matched to a gene: 15. The CDR3 runs 19 residues. CDR1 and CDR2 from the germline V gene are DFQATT and SNEGSKA (reference sequence). CDR3 in DNA: TGCAGTGCTAGTTCCAGGACTAGCGGGGGCCTTGTACCGTACAATGAGCAGTTCTTC. This sequence encodes CSASSRTSGGLVPYNEQFF.

The chain recombines TRBV4-3 with TRBJ2-7; D not certain. Germline values: CDR1 LGHNA, CDR2 YSLEER. This CDR3 is 14 amino acids long. Between the trimmed V and J ends, which lost 1 base and 2 bases, there was a span of 9 bases. The CDR3 coding sequence is TGCGCCAGCAGCCAAGTTCAAGAGACCTACGAGCAGTACTTC. It specifies CASSQVQETYEQYF.

This rearrangement joins TRBV9 to TRBJ2-1, with 9 bases that match TRBD2. Per the germline V gene, CDR1 is SGDLS and CDR2 is YYNGEE. The CDR3 has 16 residues. With V trimmed by 6 bases and J by 9 bases, 16 bases remained unmatched. The CDR3 is CASNSGGGGVMSEQFF. The CDR3 nucleotides are TGTGCCAGCAACTCCGGTGGCGGGGGGGTCATGAGTGAGCAGTTCTTC. Together with reference TRBV9 and TRBJ2-1, the CDR3 gives the full variable domain: DSGVTQTPKHLITATGQRVTLRCSPRSGDLSVYWYQQSLDQGLQFLIQYYNGEERAKGNILERFSAQQFPDLHSELNLSSLELGDSALYFCASNSGGGGVMSEQFFGPGTRLTVL.

V gene TRBV24-1 combines with J gene TRBJ2-3; possible D gene TRBD2, 5 bases. CDR3 size: 15 residues. The V and J ends lost 2 bases and 3 bases respectively, with 11 bases between them. From germline, CDR1 is KGHDR and CDR2 SFDVKD. In DNA form, the CDR3 reads TGTGCCACCAGTGATTCAGGACGGGATACAGATACGCAGTATTTT. It specifies CATSDSGRDTDTQYF.

This clone has only a few counts. The chain carries TRBV1 and TRBJ2-2; the DNA was not compared with TRBD2, the D call given in the table. TRBV1 is a documented pseudogene. CDR3 size: 20 residues. This CDR3 is CTSSQKSGTSGPSNTGELFF. The CDR3 coding sequence is TGCACCAGCAGCCAAAAGTCCGGGACTAGCGGGCCCTCGAACACCGGGGAGCTGTTTTTT.

The rearrangement links TRBV20-1 to TRBJ2-5; perhaps TRBD2 as D (6 bases). V dropped 3 bases and J dropped 5 bases, with 19 bases sitting between them. This CDR3 contains 15 residues. Germline CDR1 and CDR2: DFQATT and SNEGSKA (reference sequence). CDR3 residues: CSASAAEGIKETQYF. CDR3 DNA: TGCAGTGCTAGTGCCGCGGAGGGAATTAAGGAGACCCAGTACTTC.

This clone was observed once. The chain couples TRBV7-2 to TRBJ2-4; TRBD2 agrees at 10 bases. The CDR3 is 15 residues long. V gave up 7 bases and J gave up 7 bases; unmatched junction bases: 10. CDR1 and CDR2 from the germline V gene are SGHTA and FQGNSA. The CDR3 sequence is CASTEYSGGFNIQYF. The CDR3 coding sequence is TGTGCCAGCACCGAGTATAGCGGGGGGTTTAACATTCAGTACTTC.

The J gene is TRBJ2-5, the V gene TRBV18; TRBD2 is a possible D gene (5 bases). The V end was cut by 0 bases, the J end by 9 bases, with 14 bases between. The CDR3 contains 14 residues. CDR1 is KGHSH and CDR2 is LQKENI in the germline V gene. The CDR3 DNA reads TGTGCCAGCTCACCACCACACGGGATTGAGTCCCAGTACTTC. As protein: CASSPPHGIESQYF.

This clone turned up a few times. The chain uses TRBV6-5 and TRBJ1-6; 9 nucleotides align to TRBD1. The CDR3 length is 16 residues. The V and J ends lost 2 bases and 7 bases, in that order; junction bases with no gene match: 6. Germline values: CDR1 MNHEY, CDR2 SVGAGI. CDR3 nucleotides: TGTGCCAGCAGTTACGTTGGACAGGGGACAAATTCACCCCTCCACTTT. It codes for CASSYVGQGTNSPLHF.

The chain links TRBV3-1 (or the pseudogene TRBV3-2) to TRBJ2-3, with 9 bases fitting TRBD2. The CDR3 covers 18 residues. Per germline, CDR1 LGHDT and CDR2 YNNKEL (reference sequence). V shed 0 bases, J shed 6 bases, and the junction held 13 bases outside the gene matches. This CDR3 is CASSQDGRERGARDTQYF. In nucleotides, the CDR3 is TGTGCCAGCAGCCAAGACGGGAGGGAGCGGGGGGCTCGTGATACGCAGTATTTT.

The genes are TRBV5-4 and TRBJ2-7, with 7 bases aligning to TRBD1. Looked up from germline, CDR1 is SGHNT and CDR2 is YYREEE (reference sequence). This CDR3 spans 13 amino acids. V dropped 7 bases and J dropped 4; count of bases not matched to a gene: 8. This CDR3 is CASGTVPRYEQYF. The CDR3 DNA is TGTGCCAGCGGGACAGTTCCTAGATACGAGCAGTACTTC.

This clone appeared a single time. This sequence joins TRBV7-3 and TRBJ1-1, with TRBD1 as a possible D gene (6 bases). This CDR3 region has 15 residues. Trimming removed 5 bases at V and 1 base at J, with 14 bases between. The V gene's germline CDR1 is SGHTA and CDR2 FQGTGA. Here the CDR3 reads CASSQIVTGNTEAFF. DNA for the CDR3: TGTGCCAGCAGCCAGATCGTGACAGGGAACACTGAAGCTTTCTTT.

This chain uses TRBV13 with TRBJ2-1, with TRBD2 identical over 8 bases. In germline, CDR1 is PRHDT, CDR2 FYEKMQ (reference sequence). Unmatched junction bases numbered 11, after V lost 0 bases and J lost 10 bases. This CDR3 is 16 amino acids long. The chain's CDR3 is CASSLGGTRRKREQFF. DNA for the CDR3: TGTGCCAGCAGCTTAGGCGGGACTAGGAGGAAGCGGGAGCAGTTCTTC.

The chain recombines TRBV4-2 with TRBJ2-3; TRBD2 matches 12 bases. The CDR3 runs to 18 residues. Germline CDR1 and CDR2: LGHNA and YNFKEQ. The V and J ends lost 4 bases and 0 bases, in that order; junction bases with no gene match: 8. The CDR3 spells CASSRTSGGLLSTDTQYF. CDR3 coding DNA: TGTGCCAGCAGCCGTACTAGCGGGGGGCTCCTTAGCACAGATACGCAGTATTTT.

The genes are TRBV7-8 and TRBJ2-3; 11 bases line up with TRBD2. The germline CDR1 and CDR2 sequences are SGHVS and FQNEAQ. The ends lost 0 bases at V and 1 base at J; junction bases unmatched: 6. The CDR3 covers 18 residues. The CDR3 reads CASSLATSGVRRTDTQYF. CDR3 nucleotides: TGTGCCAGCAGCTTAGCGACTAGCGGGGTACGACGCACAGATACGCAGTATTTT.

V and J are TRBV18 and TRBJ2-7, with 9 positions matching TRBD1. After removal of 3 bases from V and 2 bases from J, the junction contained 5 bases not matched to a gene. Germline CDR1 reads KGHSH; CDR2 reads LQKENI. This CDR3 region has 15 residues. Here the CDR3 reads CASSPRQGEPYEQYF. The DNA of the CDR3 is TGTGCCAGCTCACCGAGACAGGGGGAGCCCTACGAGCAGTACTTC.

V usage is TRBV5-1 and J usage is TRBJ1-2; possible D gene TRBD1, 5 bases. The CDR3 is 14 residues long. Per the germline V gene, CDR1 is SGHRS and CDR2 is YFSETQ. V shed 4 bases and J shed 5 bases, with 15 bases lying between them. The CDR3 region has the DNA TGCGCCAGCAGCCTACAGGTGGCAGGGTATGGCTACACCTTC. Protein sequence: CASSLQVAGYGYTF.

J is TRBJ2-1 and V is TRBV5-8, with unresolved D. This CDR3 has 14 residues. V dropped 3 bases and J dropped 2 bases, with 9 bases sitting between them. Germline V gene data show CDR1 as SGHTS and CDR2 as YDEGEE. As DNA, the CDR3 is TGTGCCAGCAGCTCACGGAGAGCCTACAATGAGCAGTTCTTC. It encodes CASSSRRAYNEQFF.

V usage is TRBV5-5 and J usage is TRBJ1-1; 7 positions agree with TRBD1. The CDR3 loop spans 16 amino acids. Trimming removed 7 bases from V and 7 bases from J; junction bases left unmatched: 19. The germline V gene has CDR1 SGHKS and CDR2 YYEKEE (reference sequence). The CDR3 DNA sequence: TGTGCCAGCGGCCTATTTCCCGGGACAGACCGAAATGAAGCTTTCTTT. It translates to CASGLFPGTDRNEAFF. Supplemented by reference TRBV5-5 and TRBJ1-1, the full variable domain reads DAGVTQSPTHLIKTRGQQVTLRCSPISGHKSVSWYQQVLGQGPQFIFQYYEKEERGRGNFPDRFSARQFPNYSSELNVNALLLGDSALYLCASGLFPGTDRNEAFFGQGTRLTVV.

CDR3: CAWSVPGTGGRNEQFF. The CDR3 nucleotides read TGTGCCTGGAGTGTACCAGGGACAGGGGGCAGGAATGAGCAGTTCTTC. The gene calls are TRBV30 and TRBJ2-1, with TRBD1 matching 12 bases. The CDR3 consists of 16 residues. Germline V gene data show CDR1 as GTSNPN and CDR2 as SVGIG (reference sequence). Trimming took 0 bases from V and 7 from J; bases not matched to a gene: 7.